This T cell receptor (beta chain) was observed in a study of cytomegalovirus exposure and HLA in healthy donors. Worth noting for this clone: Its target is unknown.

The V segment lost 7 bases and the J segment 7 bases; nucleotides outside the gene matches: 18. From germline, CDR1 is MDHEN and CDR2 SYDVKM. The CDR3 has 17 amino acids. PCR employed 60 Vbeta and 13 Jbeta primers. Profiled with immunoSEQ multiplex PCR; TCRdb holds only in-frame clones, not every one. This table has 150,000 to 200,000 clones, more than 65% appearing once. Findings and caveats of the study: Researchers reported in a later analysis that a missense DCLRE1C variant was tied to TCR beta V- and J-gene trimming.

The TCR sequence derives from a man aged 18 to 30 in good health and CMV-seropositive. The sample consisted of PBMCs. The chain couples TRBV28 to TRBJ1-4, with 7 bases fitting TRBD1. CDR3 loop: CASTTKMTRGDFEKLFF. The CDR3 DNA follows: TGTGCCAGCACCACCAAGATGACCAGGGGGGACTTTGAAAAACTGTTTTTT. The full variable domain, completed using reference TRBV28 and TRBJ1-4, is DVKVTQSSRYLVKRTGEKVFLECVQDMDHENMFWYRQDPGLGLRLIYFSYDVKMKEKGDIPEGYSVSREKKERFSLILESASTNQTSMYLCASTTKMTRGDFEKLFFGSGTQLSVL.